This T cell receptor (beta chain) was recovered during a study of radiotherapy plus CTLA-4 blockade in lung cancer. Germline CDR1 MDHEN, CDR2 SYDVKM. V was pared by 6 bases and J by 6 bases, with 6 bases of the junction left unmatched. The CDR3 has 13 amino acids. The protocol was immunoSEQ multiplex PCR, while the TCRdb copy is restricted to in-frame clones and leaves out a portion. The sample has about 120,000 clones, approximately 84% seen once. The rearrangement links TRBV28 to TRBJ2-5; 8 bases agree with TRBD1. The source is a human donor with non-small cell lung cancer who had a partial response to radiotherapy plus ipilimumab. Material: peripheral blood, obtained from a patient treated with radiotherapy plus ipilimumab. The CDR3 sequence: CASRPGGGQTQYF. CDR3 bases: TGTGCCAGCAGACCAGGGGGCGGACAGACCCAGTACTTC.